This T cell receptor (beta chain) was retrieved from a study of blood T cell repertoires in COVID-19. Study at large: Either two negative PCRs, clearance, or symptom resolution qualified Cohort 3 donors as recovered. Sample material is recorded as cDNA or gDNA derived from T cells, B-cell-depleted T cells, or PBMCs.

CDR3 length: 14 residues. Per germline, CDR1 LNHDA and CDR2 SQIVND (reference sequence). Trimming pared 3 bases from V and 4 bases from J, leaving 12 bases between. Under the authors' procedure: Researchers report that nucleated cell counts were estimated from reference gene primer amplification. The repertoire was sequenced with immunoSEQ multiplex PCR; TCRdb's copy has only in-frame clones and lacks some. Clone size and the V and J calls come from that table; the DNA yielded D and trimming. The sample lists 150,000 to 200,000 clones, 70% to 80% occurring once. Participant-given clinical history determined each cohort assignment.

The clonotype was recovered from a woman in her 70s in a cohort exposed to, infected with or recovered from COVID-19 (not recorded which). V gene TRBV19 combines with J gene TRBJ1-1; D might be TRBD1 (5 bases). Sequencing used PBMCs or T cells enriched from blood (not recorded which). The DNA of the CDR3 is TGTGCCAGTAGTATCGTGGGGGGTCCCACTGAAGCTTTCTTT. Translating gives CASSIVGGPTEAFF.